This T cell receptor (beta chain) came from a study of CXCR3-negative and CXCR3-positive naive CD8 T cells. At the level of the study: A total of about 140 million TRB reads was generated, with about 1.5 +/- 0.3 million per library. Study conclusions and caveats: Naive CXCR3-negative and CXCR3-positive cells had similar TRBV-TRBJ usage; memory differed. The study inferred TCR strength from TRB CDR3 properties and found comparable surface CD5 between naive subsets. Memory CD8+ cells showed much lower diversity, while both naive subsets displayed comparably high diversity.

This CDR3 spans 11 amino acids. Germline V CDR1 and CDR2: MDHEN, SYDVKM. TRB cDNA libraries were made by UMI-labeled 5' RACE. TCRdb derives one entry per CDR3 protein from the 5' RACE reads, leaving out DNA. There are around 40,000 distinct CDR3 sequences in the sample, with under 15% held by the top ten. A remark on this clonotype: The target antigen is unknown.

The chain has TRBV28 and TRBJ2-2; the TCRdb D gene call, TRBD2, has no DNA to confirm it. This TCR derives from a human donor in good health. Some clones in this sample may be carry-over from other donors' samples. The sample taken for sequencing was memory CD8+ T cells from blood. The CDR3 here is CASSPGLWLFF. Combining the CDR3 with reference TRBV28 and TRBJ2-2 gives the whole variable domain DVKVTQSSRYLVKRTGEKVFLECVQDMDHENMFWYRQDPGLGLRLIYFSYDVKMKEKGDIPEGYSVSREKKERFSLILESASTNQTSMYLCASSPGLWLFFGEGSRLTVL.